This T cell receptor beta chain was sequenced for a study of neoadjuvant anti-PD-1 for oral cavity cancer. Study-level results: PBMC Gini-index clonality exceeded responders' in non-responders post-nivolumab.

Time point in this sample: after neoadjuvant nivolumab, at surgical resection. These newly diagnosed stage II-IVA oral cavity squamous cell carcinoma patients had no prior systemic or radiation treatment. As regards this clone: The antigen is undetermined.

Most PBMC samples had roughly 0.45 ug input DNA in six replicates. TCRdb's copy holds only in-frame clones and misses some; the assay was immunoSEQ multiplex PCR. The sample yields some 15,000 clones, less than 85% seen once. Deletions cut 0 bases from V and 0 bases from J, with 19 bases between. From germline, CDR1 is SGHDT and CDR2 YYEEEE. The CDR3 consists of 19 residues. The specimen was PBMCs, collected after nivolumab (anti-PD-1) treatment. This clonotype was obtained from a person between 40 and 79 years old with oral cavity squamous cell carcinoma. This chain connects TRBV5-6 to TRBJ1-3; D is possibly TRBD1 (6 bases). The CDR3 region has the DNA TGTGCCAGCAGCTTGGGACAGGACAAGACGTTTCACTCTGGAAACACCATATATTTT. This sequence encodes CASSLGQDKTFHSGNTIYF.